The next 16 T cell receptor beta chains were all read from a single sample in a study of monozygotic twins with cystic fibrosis. The table came from immunoSEQ multiplex PCR; TCRdb's copy has only in-frame clones and leaves some out. The repertoire consists of about 11,000 clones, with about 96% occurring once and the leading ten covering more than 0.8%. The sequenced material came from blood. The receptors come from a boy younger than 18 with cystic fibrosis.

The V call is TRBV18, the J call TRBJ2-7; TRBD2 matches at 7 bases. CDR3 size: 16 residues. V dropped 4 bases and J dropped 2; count of bases not matched to a gene: 11. Germline CDR1 is KGHSH and CDR2 is LQKENI. The CDR3 here is CASSRPGLRGAYEQYF. Written as DNA, the CDR3 is TGTGCCAGCTCACGTCCGGGACTCCGGGGGGCCTACGAGCAGTACTTC. The full variable domain, in which reference TRBV18 and TRBJ2-7 provide the parts outside the CDR3, is NAGVMQNPRHLVRRRGQEARLRCSPMKGHSHVYWYRQLPEEGLKFMVYLQKENIIDESGMPKERFSAEFPKEGPSILRIQQVVRGDSAAYFCASSRPGLRGAYEQYFGPGTRLTVT.

The V gene is TRBV6-5, the J gene TRBJ1-6; 8 bases are a match to TRBD1. Losses at the gene ends were 0 bases for V and 10 bases for J; bases not matched to a gene: 8. Germline CDR1 is MNHEY and CDR2 is SVGAGI. The CDR3 runs to 16 residues. The CDR3 DNA is TGTGCCAGCAGTTACTCCCAGGACAGGGTAGGGTCACCCCTCCACTTT. The encoded protein is CASSYSQDRVGSPLHF.

The J gene is TRBJ2-5, the V gene TRBV9; D is possibly TRBD1 or TRBD2 (5 bases each). The CDR3 has 15 residues. V lost 0 bases and J lost 2, with 11 bases in between. Germline V gene lookup returns CDR1 SGDLS and CDR2 YYNGEE. CDR3 residues: CASSVGDPDQETQYF. The CDR3 bases are TGTGCCAGCAGCGTAGGGGACCCGGATCAAGAGACCCAGTACTTC.

Only one count was recorded for this clone. This chain links TRBV28 with TRBJ1-1, with 7 bases aligning to TRBD1. This CDR3 comprises 15 residues. The trim removed 6 bases at V and 1 base at J, leaving 8 bases unmatched. CDR1 and CDR2 from the germline V gene are MDHEN and SYDVKM. Here the CDR3 reads CASRDRRGANTEAFF. DNA for the CDR3: TGTGCCAGCAGGGACAGGAGGGGGGCGAACACTGAAGCTTTCTTT.

The chain's CDR3 is CAIKAGGPADTQYF. CDR3 DNA: TGTGCCATCAAGGCGGGAGGGCCGGCAGATACGCAGTATTTT. The gene calls are TRBV10-3 and TRBJ2-3; 9 positions agree with TRBD2. The CDR3 has 14 amino acids. CDR1 and CDR2 from the germline V gene are ENHRY and SYGVKD. V was pared by 7 bases and J by 4 bases, with 6 bases of the junction left unmatched.

The chain links TRBV27 to TRBJ2-7, with a weak D call TRBD2 (5 bases). V lost 3 bases and J 5 bases, leaving 11 bases between the germline ends. The CDR3 spans 13 residues. The V gene's germline CDR1 is MNHEY and CDR2 SMNVEV (reference sequence). The CDR3 spells CASSFGVYDEQYF. The CDR3 coding sequence is TGTGCCAGCAGTTTCGGGGTATACGACGAGCAGTACTTC.

This chain uses TRBV30 with TRBJ1-6; D remains unclear. Germline V gives CDR1 GTSNPN, CDR2 SVGIG (reference sequence). CDR3 length equals 19 residues. CDR3 loop: CATEPPGRGYSSYNSPLHF. CDR3 coding DNA: TGTGCTACCGAGCCACCAGGCCGTGGATATAGCTCCTATAATTCACCCCTCCACTTT.

V is TRBV20-1 and J is TRBJ2-7, with 8 bases matching TRBD1. Trimming took 6 bases from V and 6 from J; bases not matched to a gene: 4. Germline values: CDR1 DFQATT, CDR2 SNEGSKA (reference sequence). CDR3 length equals 11 residues. The CDR3, as DNA: TGCAGTGCCCCCACAGGGGGCGAGCAGTACTTC. It translates to CSAPTGGEQYF.

J is TRBJ1-2 and V is TRBV9; no reliable D call. The germline gives CDR1 SGDLS, CDR2 YYNGEE. The CDR3 is 11 residues long. Trimming took 0 bases from V and 10 from J, leaving 7 bases between them. CDR3 nucleotide sequence: TGTGCCAGCAGCGTAGGGGAGGACTACACCTTC. It is translated as CASSVGEDYTF. Combining the CDR3 with reference TRBV9 and TRBJ1-2 gives the whole variable domain DSGVTQTPKHLITATGQRVTLRCSPRSGDLSVYWYQQSLDQGLQFLIQYYNGEERAKGNILERFSAQQFPDLHSELNLSSLELGDSALYFCASSVGEDYTFGSGTRLTVV.

V usage is TRBV6-5 and J usage is TRBJ2-7, with D uncertain. In germline, CDR1 is MNHEY, CDR2 SVGAGI. The V end lost 5 bases, the J end lost 1 base, and 9 bases lay between the germline ends. This CDR3 is 13 amino acids long. This CDR3 reads CASSRDKSYEQYF. Here the CDR3 DNA reads TGTGCCAGCAGTCGAGACAAATCCTACGAGCAGTACTTC.

The chain joins TRBV5-6 to TRBJ2-4; a possible D gene is TRBD1 (5 bases). Germline V gives CDR1 SGHDT, CDR2 YYEEEE. The V gene lost 3 bases and the J gene lost 1 base, with 11 bases spanning the gap. The CDR3 is made up of 15 amino acids. This chain's CDR3 is CASSWYSGAKNIQYF. The CDR3 region has the DNA TGTGCCAGCAGCTGGTACTCAGGGGCCAAAAACATTCAGTACTTC.

The rearrangement joins TRBV9 to TRBJ2-5, with 8 bases aligning to TRBD1. Germline CDR1 reads SGDLS; CDR2 reads YYNGEE. CDR3 length: 16 residues. V trimming: 3 bases; J trimming: 5 bases; junction bases outside the gene matches: 12. CDR3 bases: TGTGCCAGCAGCGCCCCCCGACAGGGGCCATCCGAGACCCAGTACTTC. Translating it yields CASSAPRQGPSETQYF.

The CDR3 region is CASSSGTSGSDEQYF. Here the CDR3 DNA reads TGTGCCAGCAGTTCCGGGACTAGCGGGAGTGACGAGCAGTACTTC. V usage is TRBV6-6 and J usage is TRBJ2-7, with TRBD2 matching over 14 bases. CDR3 length equals 15 residues. The ends lost 4 bases at V and 5 bases at J; junction bases unmatched: 4. Germline loops: CDR1 MNHNY, CDR2 SVGAGI (reference sequence).

This chain joins TRBV4-3 and TRBJ2-2; TRBD1 aligns across 8 bases. V trimming: 1 base; J trimming: 9 bases; junction bases outside the gene matches: 4. The germline V gene encodes CDR1 LGHNA and CDR2 YSLEER. The CDR3 loop spans 14 amino acids. This CDR3 reads CASSQGDRRWELFF. For the CDR3, the DNA is TGCGCCAGCAGCCAAGGGGACAGGCGCTGGGAGCTGTTTTTT.

J is TRBJ2-7 and V is TRBV4-3; TRBD1 agrees at 10 bases. Per germline, CDR1 LGHNA and CDR2 YSLEER. The CDR3 extends over 15 amino acids. Trimming at V came to 6 bases and at J to 4 bases, leaving 9 bases not matched to a gene. The chain's CDR3 is CASRHQTGGAYEQYF. CDR3 bases: TGCGCCAGCAGGCACCAGACAGGGGGCGCGTACGAGCAGTACTTC.

This clone occurred once. Here the CDR3 DNA reads TGTGCCAGCAGTTACCGTGGCCTTAGCAATCAGCCCCAGCATTTT. Translation: CASSYRGLSNQPQHF. The chain has TRBV6-5 and TRBJ1-5; D not certain. The V gene's germline CDR1 is MNHEY and CDR2 SVGAGI. With 2 bases removed from V and 0 bases from J, the gap between germline ends came to 8 bases. This CDR3 has 15 amino acids.